This is a list of T cell receptor beta chains from one sample in a study of blood T cell repertoires in COVID-19. Clones were sequenced by immunoSEQ multiplex PCR, and TCRdb holds only the in-frame ones, with some missing. The sample holds around 180,000 clones; less than 85% are singletons and the top ten take approximately 12%. Sequenced sample: PBMCs or T cells enriched from blood (not recorded which). These receptor sequences come from a man in his forties or fifties who had recovered from COVID-19. Each CDR3 is given with its conserved first and last residue. D genes are given only for firm matches. Size values are once, few and many counts, or a class for expanded clones, and some rows have none.

NA	TRBV6-5	TRBJ1-1	NA	13	CASSYLGATEAFF	TGTGCCAGCAGTTACTTGGGGGCCACTGAAGCTTTCTTT
NA	TRBV28	TRBJ1-5	NA	15	CASSSAGAGDQPQHF	TGTGCCAGCAGTTCCGCCGGGGCAGGGGATCAGCCCCAGCATTTT
NA	TRBV7-2	TRBJ1-2	TRBD1	15	CASSPRQGGNYGYTF	TGTGCCAGCAGCCCACGACAGGGCGGCAACTATGGCTACACCTTC
NA	TRBV18	TRBJ1-1	NA	16	CASSPRGGGRSTEAFF	TGTGCCAGCTCACCCCGGGGAGGGGGTAGAAGCACTGAAGCTTTCTTT
NA	TRBV4-1	TRBJ1-3	TRBD1	17	CASSPREGAINGNTIYF	TGCGCCAGCAGCCCAAGAGAGGGGGCGATTAATGGAAACACCATATATTTT
NA	TRBV4-1	TRBJ1-3	NA	16	CASSPSQVLSGNTIYF	TGCGCCAGCAGCCCTTCTCAGGTTCTCTCTGGAAACACCATATATTTT
NA	TRBV5-1	TRBJ1-2	NA	15	CASSSAGGGNYGYTF	TGCGCCAGCAGCTCTGCAGGCGGGGGCAACTATGGCTACACCTTC
NA	TRBV19	TRBJ1-1	NA	13	CASSPHGGTEAFF	TGTGCCAGTAGTCCCCACGGGGGCACTGAAGCTTTCTTT
NA	TRBV10-3	TRBJ2-7	NA	13	CAISESGSYEQYF	TGTGCCATCAGTGAATCGGGGTCCTACGAGCAGTACTTC
NA	TRBV10-1	TRBJ2-1	NA	11	CASSRGQEQFF	TGCGCCAGCAGTAGGGGACAAGAGCAGTTCTTC
NA	TRBV6-1	TRBJ1-5	TRBD1	15	CASRPGGGTGQPQHF	TGTGCCAGCAGACCGGGAGGGGGCACGGGTCAGCCCCAGCATTTT
NA	TRBV5-1	TRBJ2-5	TRBD2	18	CASSLDVGLAGGIKTQYF	TGCGCCAGCAGCTTGGACGTCGGACTAGCGGGGGGGATTAAGACCCAGTACTTC
NA	TRBV19	TRBJ2-5	NA	16	CASSSQGGMNQETQYF	TGTGCCAGTAGTTCTCAGGGCGGAATGAACCAAGAGACCCAGTACTTC
NA	TRBV27	TRBJ2-7	TRBD1	14	CASSPHQGAGEQYF	TGTGCCAGCAGTCCCCATCAGGGGGCGGGCGAGCAGTACTTC
NA	TRBV7-2	TRBJ1-1	NA	15	CASSHRGGSRTEAFF	TGTGCCAGCAGCCACCGGGGGGGCTCGCGAACTGAAGCTTTCTTT
NA	TRBV4-2	TRBJ1-2	TRBD1	17	CASSQALQGQALRGYTF	TGTGCCAGCAGCCAAGCCCTACAAGGACAGGCCCTTAGGGGCTACACCTTC
NA	TRBV15	TRBJ1-4	NA	14	CATSRGQTNEKLFF	TGTGCCACCAGCAGAGGACAGACTAATGAAAAACTGTTTTTT
NA	TRBV7-9	TRBJ2-7	NA	13	CASTKSGSYEQYF	TGTGCCAGCACCAAATCCGGGTCCTACGAGCAGTACTTC
NA	TRBV29-1	TRBJ1-1	NA	13	CSASLGAATEAFF	TGCAGCGCATCCCTAGGGGCTGCCACTGAAGCTTTCTTT
NA	TRBV2	TRBJ1-5	NA	12	CASSDGEQPQHF	TGTGCCAGCAGTGACGGTGAGCAGCCCCAGCATTTT
NA	TRBV6-1	TRBJ1-2	TRBD1	17	CASSEWDRGALYYGYTF	TGTGCCAGCAGTGAATGGGACAGGGGAGCACTCTACTATGGCTACACCTTC
NA	TRBV19	TRBJ2-3	TRBD1	14	CASSRGQGADTQYF	TGTGCCAGTAGTAGAGGACAGGGAGCAGATACGCAGTATTTT
NA	TRBV27	TRBJ2-6	NA	17	CASSLTGWLSGANVLTF	TGTGCCAGCAGTTTAACAGGGTGGCTCTCTGGGGCCAACGTCCTGACTTTC
many	TRBV11-2	TRBJ2-3	NA	15	CASSFRSGSADTQYF	TGTGCCAGCAGCTTCCGGTCGGGAAGCGCAGATACGCAGTATTTT
NA	TRBV9	TRBJ1-3	NA	13	CASSAGDRNTIYF	TGTGCCAGCAGCGCAGGGGACAGAAACACCATATATTTT
NA	TRBV6-4	TRBJ2-3	TRBD1	14	CASSPGQGADTQYF	TGTGCCAGCAGTCCGGGACAGGGAGCAGATACGCAGTATTTT
NA	TRBV29-1	TRBJ2-3	NA	12	CSVDQGTDTQYF	TGCAGCGTTGATCAGGGGACAGATACGCAGTATTTT
NA	TRBV20-1	TRBJ1-6	TRBD1	15	CSASRDRGSNSPLHF	TGCAGTGCTAGTAGAGACAGGGGGTCGAATTCACCCCTCCACTTT
once	TRBV7-9	TRBJ2-5	NA	16	CASSFGYAGLQETQYF	TGTGCCAGCAGCTTTGGGTACGCGGGATTGCAAGAGACCCAGTACTTC
NA	TRBV30	TRBJ1-2	TRBD1	12	CAWTGQAGSYTF	TGTGCCTGGACTGGACAGGCAGGAAGCTACACCTTC
NA	TRBV4-3	TRBJ2-1	TRBD1	16	CASSQGQGASYNEQFF	TGCGCCAGCAGCCAAGGACAGGGGGCCTCCTACAATGAGCAGTTCTTC
few	TRBV2	TRBJ1-2	NA	12	CASTGGPYGYTF	TGTGCCAGCACAGGTGGGCCCTATGGCTACACCTTC
NA	TRBV5-6	TRBJ1-3	NA	15	CASSWAGASGNTIYF	TGTGCCAGCAGCTGGGCAGGTGCCTCTGGAAACACCATATATTTT
NA	TRBV19	TRBJ2-6	NA	13	CASKLSGANVLTF	TGTGCCAGTAAACTCTCTGGGGCCAACGTCCTGACTTTC
NA	TRBV5-1	TRBJ2-5	NA	13	CASSLGGFETQYF	TGCGCCAGCAGCTTAGGAGGGTTCGAGACCCAGTACTTC
NA	TRBV5-1	TRBJ2-1	NA	15	CASSLVVQGYNEQFF	TGCGCCAGCAGCTTGGTAGTACAGGGCTACAATGAGCAGTTCTTC
NA	TRBV18	TRBJ1-3	NA	15	CASSPPAGTGNTIYF	TGTGCCAGCTCACCACCGGCCGGGACTGGAAACACCATATATTTT
NA	TRBV5-1	TRBJ1-6	NA	16	CASSPRASSYNSPLHF	TGCGCCAGCAGCCCCAGGGCGAGCTCCTATAATTCACCCCTCCACTTT
NA	TRBV6-2/TRBV6-3	TRBJ2-7	TRBD2	14	CASSYGLAANEQYF	TGTGCCAGCAGCTATGGACTAGCAGCCAACGAGCAGTACTTC
NA	TRBV2	TRBJ1-2	NA	12	CASKREEYGYTF	TGTGCCAGCAAGAGGGAGGAGTATGGCTACACCTTC
NA	TRBV28	TRBJ1-6	TRBD1	16	CASSYLGHRGGSPLHF	TGTGCCAGCAGTTATTTGGGTCACAGGGGTGGATCACCCCTCCACTTT
NA	TRBV28	TRBJ1-5	TRBD1	14	CASGDRAKHQPQHF	TGTGCCAGCGGGGACAGGGCTAAACATCAGCCCCAGCATTTT
NA	TRBV10-3	TRBJ2-2	NA	13	CAISLGDTGELFF	TGTGCCATCAGCCTGGGAGACACCGGGGAGCTGTTTTTT
NA	TRBV7-9	TRBJ2-6	NA	18	CASSSTLGNSPGANVLTF	TGTGCCAGCAGCTCAACCCTCGGGAACTCCCCTGGGGCCAACGTCCTGACTTTC
NA	TRBV5-4	TRBJ1-1	NA	13	CASSLEGGTEAFF	TGTGCCAGCAGCTTGGAAGGGGGCACTGAAGCTTTCTTT
NA	TRBV3-1/TRBV3-2	TRBJ1-2	NA	13	CASSPREDYGYTF	TGTGCCAGCAGCCCTCGGGAAGACTATGGCTACACCTTC
NA	TRBV30	TRBJ2-7	NA	15	CAWSVHPGSSYEQYF	TGTGCCTGGAGTGTACATCCTGGGAGCTCCTACGAGCAGTACTTC
once	TRBV5-4	TRBJ2-7	NA	15	CASSFSGGGVYEQYF	TGTGCCAGCAGCTTCTCGGGAGGGGGCGTCTACGAGCAGTACTTC
NA	TRBV7-8	TRBJ1-3	NA	17	CASSLIGGRFSGNTIYF	TGTGCCAGCAGCTTAATCGGCGGGAGGTTCTCTGGAAACACCATATATTTT
NA	TRBV7-6	TRBJ1-2	TRBD1	17	CASSPKLGTGALYGYTF	TGTGCCAGCAGCCCAAAGCTGGGGACAGGTGCTCTCTATGGCTACACCTTC
NA	TRBV7-9	TRBJ1-2	NA	14	CASSFAGLNYGYTF	TGTGCCAGCAGCTTCGCGGGGCTCAACTATGGCTACACCTTC
NA	TRBV27	TRBJ2-7	TRBD2	16	CASSLTAGGFPHEQYF	TGTGCCAGCAGTTTAACAGCGGGGGGGTTCCCCCACGAGCAGTACTTC
NA	TRBV5-1	TRBJ1-2	NA	14	CASSPRRTFYGYTF	TGCGCCAGCAGCCCAAGGCGGACATTTTATGGCTACACCTTC
NA	TRBV6-2/TRBV6-3	TRBJ1-2	TRBD1	15	CASSPGQGRDYGYTF	TGTGCCAGCAGTCCCGGACAGGGAAGGGACTATGGCTACACCTTC
NA	TRBV4-1	TRBJ2-1	TRBD2	16	CASSQDLAGGNNEQFF	TGCGCCAGCAGCCAAGATCTAGCGGGGGGGAACAATGAGCAGTTCTTC
NA	TRBV7-9	TRBJ1-1	NA	13	CASSLAEYTEAFF	TGTGCCAGCAGCTTAGCCGAGTACACTGAAGCTTTCTTT
NA	TRBV4-1	TRBJ2-1	TRBD2	15	CASSPAARGGGEQFF	TGCGCCAGCAGCCCCGCGGCGCGGGGGGGCGGTGAGCAGTTCTTC
NA	TRBV29-1	TRBJ1-5	TRBD1	13	CSVGKGAGSPQHF	TGCAGCGTTGGAAAGGGGGCCGGCAGCCCCCAGCATTTT
NA	TRBV12-3/TRBV12-4	TRBJ2-1	TRBD1	13	CASTKGAANEQFF	TGTGCCAGCACCAAGGGGGCGGCCAATGAGCAGTTCTTC
NA	TRBV9	TRBJ2-5	TRBD1	14	CASSVGQGVETQYF	TGTGCCAGCAGCGTAGGTCAGGGGGTCGAGACCCAGTACTTC